This is a list of T cell receptor beta chains from one sample in a study of vaccination and CD4 T cells after COVID-19. The antigens of these receptors remain unknown. TCRdb redid the calling of the PCR reads with MiXCR, one entry per CDR3 protein. This table has around 12,000 distinct CDR3 sequences, 53% appearing once. The specimen was CD4+ T cells from blood, cultured in vitro. These receptors all come from a human donor who had recovered from COVID-19. The CDR3 runs from the conserved cysteine through the conserved F or W. The order of the fields is J gene, V gene, D gene, clone size, CDR3 protein, CDR3 DNA. D genes are given only for firm matches. Clone sizes are given selectively: once, few, many, or a class where the clone is expanded.

>TRBJ1-5|TRBV27|TRBD1|NA
CASSIDRGNQPQHF
TGTGCCAGCAGCATTGACAGGGGGAATCAGCCCCAGCATTTT
>TRBJ2-5|TRBV20-1|NA|few
CSASTSYQETQYF
TGCAGTGCTAGTACGAGTTACCAAGAGACCCAGTACTTC
>TRBJ2-1|TRBV6-2/TRBV6-3|NA|NA
CASSSFARSDEQFF
TGTGCCAGCAGTTCCTTCGCTAGGAGTGATGAGCAGTTCTTC
>TRBJ2-7|TRBV30|NA|NA
CAWTTRTYEQYF
TGTGCCTGGACGACTCGTACCTACGAGCAGTACTTC
>TRBJ2-2|TRBV5-4|NA|NA
CASRTYNGELFF
TGTGCCAGCAGGACGTATAACGGGGAGCTGTTTTTT
>TRBJ1-1|TRBV7-3|NA|NA
CASRFDNRDTEAFF
TGTGCCAGCAGGTTCGATAACAGGGACACTGAAGCTTTCTTT
>TRBJ2-1|TRBV11-1|NA|NA
CASSGEHEQFF
TGTGCCAGCAGCGGGGAGCATGAGCAGTTCTTC
>TRBJ1-6|TRBV4-1|NA|NA
CASSQGIWPLHF
TGCGCCAGCAGCCAAGGGATCTGGCCCCTCCACTTT
>TRBJ1-4|TRBV5-1|NA|few
CASSLGHEKLFF
TGCGCCAGCAGCTTGGGACATGAAAAACTGTTTTTT
>TRBJ1-5|TRBV6-1|NA|NA
CASSAGGGHQPQHF
TGTGCCAGCAGTGCCGGGGGGGGGCATCAGCCCCAGCATTTT
>TRBJ2-5|TRBV7-3|TRBD1|few
CASSQGAWETQYF
TGTGCCAGCAGTCAGGGGGCATGGGAGACCCAGTACTTC
>TRBJ1-1|TRBV7-9|NA|few
CASSFNGGEAFF
TGTGCCAGCAGCTTTAACGGGGGGGAAGCTTTCTTT
>TRBJ1-1|TRBV2|TRBD1|NA
CASSADRFDTEAFF
TGTGCCAGCAGTGCGGACAGGTTCGACACTGAAGCTTTCTTT
>TRBJ2-7|TRBV2|TRBD2|NA
CASSLGPGLAEYEQYF
TGTGCCAGCAGCCTCGGGCCGGGACTAGCGGAATACGAGCAGTACTTC
>TRBJ1-6|TRBV5-1|TRBD1|once
CASSLDGQGAVSPLHF
TGCGCCAGCAGCTTGGATGGGCAGGGGGCTGTGTCACCCCTCCACTTT
>TRBJ1-6|TRBV7-9|NA|NA
CASSSPLRQRNSPLHF
TGTGCCAGCAGCTCTCCTTTGAGACAGCGGAATTCACCCCTCCACTTT
>TRBJ2-7|TRBV6-2/TRBV6-3|TRBD1|few
CASSGQGNSYEQYF
TGTGCCAGTTCGGGACAGGGGAACTCCTACGAGCAGTACTTC
>TRBJ1-2|TRBV5-4|NA|few
CASTLGGTINYGYTF
TGTGCCAGCACCCTAGGAGGGACGATCAACTATGGCTACACCTTC
>TRBJ2-1|TRBV6-1|NA|NA
CASTARNRDAQQFF
TGTGCCAGCACGGCCAGGAACCGGGACGCCCAGCAGTTCTTC
>TRBJ2-2|TRBV6-2/TRBV6-3|TRBD1|few
CASSHGSGTGGTGELFF
TGTGCCAGCAGTCACGGATCCGGGACAGGGGGCACCGGGGAGCTGTTTTTT
>TRBJ1-5|TRBV20-1|NA|few
CSARGSEAQPQHF
TGCAGTGCTAGAGGGTCAGAGGCTCAGCCCCAGCATTTT
>TRBJ1-5|TRBV28|NA|large
CASSPLRGASNQPQHF
TGTGCCAGCAGCCCCTTGAGGGGGGCCAGCAATCAGCCCCAGCATTTT
>TRBJ1-5|TRBV20-1|NA|few
CSASPGSNQPQHF
TGCAGTGCTAGTCCGGGGTCCAATCAGCCCCAGCATTTT
>TRBJ2-1|TRBV12-3/TRBV12-4|TRBD1|NA
CASSPDRGVYNEQFF
TGTGCCAGCAGCCCTGACAGGGGGGTTTACAATGAGCAGTTCTTC
>TRBJ2-4|TRBV12-3/TRBV12-4|TRBD1|NA
CASSLRTGGNIQYF
TGTGCCAGCAGTTTACGGACAGGGGGAAACATTCAGTACTTC
>TRBJ2-4|TRBV6-5|NA|NA
CASSLDKLNIQYF
TGTGCCAGCAGTTTAGACAAGCTGAACATTCAGTACTTC